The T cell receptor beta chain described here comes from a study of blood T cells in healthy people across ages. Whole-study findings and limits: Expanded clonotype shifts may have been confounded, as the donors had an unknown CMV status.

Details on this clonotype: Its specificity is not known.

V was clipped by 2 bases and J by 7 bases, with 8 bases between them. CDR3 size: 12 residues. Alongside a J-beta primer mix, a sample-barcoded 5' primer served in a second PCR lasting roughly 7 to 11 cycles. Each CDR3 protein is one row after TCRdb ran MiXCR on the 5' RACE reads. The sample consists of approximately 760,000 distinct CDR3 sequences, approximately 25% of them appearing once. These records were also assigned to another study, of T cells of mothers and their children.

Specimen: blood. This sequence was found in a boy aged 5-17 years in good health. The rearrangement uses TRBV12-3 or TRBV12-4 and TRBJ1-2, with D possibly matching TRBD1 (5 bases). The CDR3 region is CASSLRDRGYTF. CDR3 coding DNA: TGTGCCAGCAGTTTAAGGGACCGTGGCTACACCTTC.